The T cell receptor beta chain under discussion was sequenced for a study of cytomegalovirus exposure and HLA in healthy donors. This CDR3 has 14 residues. CDR1 and CDR2 (germline): MGHRA, YSYEKL. Trimming removed 4 bases at V and 4 bases at J, with 14 bases between. Data came from immunoSEQ multiplex PCR; TCRdb stores just in-frame clones and leaves some out. The data hold approximately 98,000 clones, with around 85% observed a single time. V and J are TRBV4-1 and TRBJ2-7; D is possibly TRBD1 (6 bases). Sequencing was done on a sample of PBMCs. This receptor was taken from a woman aged 18-29 years in good health and CMV-seronegative. In DNA form, the CDR3 reads TGCGCCAGCAGCCTCCTCGGGACATCTTACGAGCAGTACTTC. Its protein product is CASSLLGTSYEQYF.